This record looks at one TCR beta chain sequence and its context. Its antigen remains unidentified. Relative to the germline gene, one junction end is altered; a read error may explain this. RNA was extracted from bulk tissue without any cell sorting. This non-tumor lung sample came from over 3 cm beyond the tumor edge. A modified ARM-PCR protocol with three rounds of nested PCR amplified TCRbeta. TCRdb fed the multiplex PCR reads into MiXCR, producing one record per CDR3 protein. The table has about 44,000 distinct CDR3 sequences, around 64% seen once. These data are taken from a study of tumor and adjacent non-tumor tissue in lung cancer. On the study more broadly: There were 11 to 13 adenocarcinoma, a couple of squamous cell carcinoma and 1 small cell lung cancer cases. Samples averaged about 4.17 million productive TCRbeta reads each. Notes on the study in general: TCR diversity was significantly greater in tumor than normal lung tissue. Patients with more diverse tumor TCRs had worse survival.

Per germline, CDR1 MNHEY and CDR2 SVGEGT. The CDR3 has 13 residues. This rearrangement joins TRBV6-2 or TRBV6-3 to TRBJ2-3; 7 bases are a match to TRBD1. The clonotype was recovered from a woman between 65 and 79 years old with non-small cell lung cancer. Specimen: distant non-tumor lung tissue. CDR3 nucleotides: TGTGCCAGCAATGACAGGGTCACATATACGCACTATTTT. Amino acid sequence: CASNDRVTYTHYF.